The entry below describes one TCR beta chain. Its antigen is currently unknown. This specimen comes from a study of cytomegalovirus exposure and HLA in healthy donors. Findings and limits, study-wide: Reports described diagnosis of cytomegalovirus status by the classifier as highly specific and sensitive. Common viral pathogens were later found to be apparently linked to several of the most significant clusters.

The germline V and J ends were trimmed by 4 bases and 4 bases, with 10 bases remaining between them. The CDR3 contains 12 residues. Germline CDR1 SQVTM, CDR2 ANQGSEA. In the PCR, 60 Vbeta and 13 Jbeta primers were used. Measured with immunoSEQ multiplex PCR; TCRdb has only the in-frame clones, and not every one. The sample consists of some 150,000 clones, roughly 9.6% of them appearing once. These donors, healthy bone marrow donors, were studied. The sample taken for sequencing was PBMCs. The V and J genes are TRBV29-1 and TRBJ1-2; a possible D gene is TRBD1 (5 bases). This clonotype was sampled from a woman aged 40 to 55 in good health and CMV-seropositive. The DNA for the CDR3 is TGCAGCGTTGTGGCAGACAGCTATGGCTACACCTTC. This gives the protein CSVVADSYGYTF.